The 23 T cell receptor beta chains listed next were all sequenced from one sample in a study of CD8 T cells in ankylosing spondylitis. Whole-study findings and limits: Characteristic of ankylosing spondylitis blood, it appeared, was a TCR beta motif comprising about eight highly homologous variants.

Their antigens remain unidentified. TCRdb re-called the 5' RACE reads through MiXCR, storing one row per CDR3 protein. The sample has roughly 490,000 distinct CDR3 sequences, roughly 5% seen once. The sequenced sample consisted of blood, either unsorted or a sorted T cell fraction (not recorded which). These receptors came from a male donor with ankylosing spondylitis.

This clonotype was counted only a few times. The chain carries TRBV11-2 and TRBJ2-4, with 11 bases that match TRBD1. V gave up 2 bases and J gave up 8 bases; unmatched junction bases: 2. In germline, CDR1 is SGHAT, CDR2 FQNNGV. The CDR3 runs to 14 residues. CDR3: CASSLWGQGDIQYF. The CDR3 coding sequence is TGTGCCAGCAGCTTATGGGGACAGGGGGACATTCAGTACTTC.

In its sample, this clonotype was seen a few times. This chain joins TRBV6-5 and TRBJ1-2, with a tentative D call TRBD1 (6 bases). CDR1 is MNHEY and CDR2 is SVGAGI in the germline V gene. V shed 2 bases and J shed 4 bases, with 20 bases lying between them. CDR3 size: 17 residues. CDR3 DNA sequence: TGTGCCAGCAGTTACACCATGGGCAGGGGAGCTAGCTATGGCTACACCTTC. It codes for CASSYTMGRGASYGYTF.

This clonotype has at least ten counts. The chain recombines TRBV5-1 with TRBJ1-6; unclear D gene. CDR1 SGHRS and CDR2 YFSETQ come from the germline V gene. This CDR3 has 17 amino acids. V lost 0 bases, J lost 0 bases, and 10 bases lay in between. CDR3 sequence reads: CASSLGPRSSYNSPLHF. CDR3 nucleotides: TGCGCCAGCAGCTTGGGGCCCCGGAGCTCCTATAATTCACCCCTCCACTTT.

A few counts support this clonotype. The chain uses TRBV7-9 and TRBJ2-2; 7 bases align to TRBD1. CDR3 length equals 13 residues. V shed 9 bases and J 6 bases; nucleotides not matched to a gene: 7. Germline V CDR1 and CDR2: SEHNR, FQNEAQ (reference sequence). CDR3 sequence reads: CASTEGGAGELFF. The CDR3 region has the DNA TGTGCCAGTACCGAAGGGGGCGCCGGGGAGCTGTTTTTT.

Many counts were recorded for this clonotype. The chain uses TRBV11-2 and TRBJ2-5; TRBD2 aligns across 10 bases. V was clipped by 9 bases and J by 6 bases; unmatched bases: 10. The CDR3 is 14 amino acids. CDR1 is SGHAT and CDR2 is FQNNGV in the germline V gene. CDR3 residues: CASEGVAGGKTQYF. The CDR3 DNA sequence: TGTGCCAGTGAGGGGGTAGCGGGGGGTAAGACCCAGTACTTC.

This clonotype appeared many times. CDR3: CAISGWGTGANVLTF. The CDR3, as DNA: TGTGCCATCAGTGGATGGGGTACTGGGGCCAACGTCCTGACTTTC. The genes are TRBV10-3 and TRBJ2-6, with no clear D. Per the germline V gene, CDR1 is ENHRY and CDR2 is SYGVKD. This CDR3 has 15 residues. V lost 4 bases, J lost 2 bases, and 9 bases lay in between.

This clonotype was observed many times. V gene TRBV4-3 combines with J gene TRBJ1-5; 9 bases map to TRBD1. CDR3 length: 15 residues. V was clipped by 0 bases and J by 6 bases; unmatched bases: 3. Germline V gene data show CDR1 as LGHNA and CDR2 as YSLEER. The CDR3 region has the DNA TGCGCCAGCAGCCAAGAAAACAGGGGGCTTCAGCCCCAGCATTTT. As protein: CASSQENRGLQPQHF.

This clonotype occurred many times. The V call is TRBV2, the J call TRBJ2-3; D perhaps matches TRBD1 (7 bases). The CDR3 has 14 residues. The V gene lost 5 bases and the J gene lost 4 bases, with 13 bases spanning the gap. CDR1 and CDR2 (germline): SNHLY, FYNNEI. The CDR3 nucleotides read TGTGCCAGCAGTTCCCAGGGGGGCGCAGATACGCAGTATTTT. Protein product: CASSSQGGADTQYF.

This clonotype showed up many times. The DNA of the CDR3 is TGTGCCAGCAGTTTGGGTGGATTAGGTAATTCACCCCTCCACTTT. It encodes CASSLGGLGNSPLHF. This sequence joins TRBV27 and TRBJ1-6; D is unresolved. The CDR3 spans 15 residues. V was cut by 3 bases and J by 6 bases, with 12 bases left in between. The germline V gene has CDR1 MNHEY and CDR2 SMNVEV (reference sequence).

This clonotype was counted ten times or more. The genes are TRBV5-1 and TRBJ2-1; tentative D call: TRBD2 (6 bases). The CDR3 covers 15 residues. Germline values: CDR1 SGHRS, CDR2 YFSETQ. V was pared by 0 bases and J by 5 bases, with 12 bases between. CDR3 nucleotide sequence: TGCGCCAGCAGCTTGGCGGCAGGGAGGAACAATGAGCAGTTCTTC. Its translation is CASSLAAGRNNEQFF.

Many counts were recorded for this clonotype. The chain is built from TRBV6-2 or TRBV6-3 and TRBJ2-3, with no clear D. Trimming took off 7 bases at V and 6 bases at J, with 14 bases between the two ends. Per germline, CDR1 MNHEY and CDR2 SVGEGT. The CDR3 is 13 amino acids. The CDR3 region is CASTTLLGDTQYF. The DNA for the CDR3 is TGTGCCAGCACCACCCTTCTAGGCGATACGCAGTATTTT.

This clonotype was detected ten times or more. This chain links TRBV6-1 with TRBJ2-7, with 11 bases lining up with TRBD2. Per the germline V gene, CDR1 is MNHNS and CDR2 is SASEGT. The CDR3 extends over 16 amino acids. Trimming cost V 6 bases and J 4 bases; bases outside gene matches: 11. The CDR3 protein is CASRPPGLAALYEQYF. CDR3 nucleotide sequence: TGTGCCAGCAGACCGCCGGGACTAGCGGCCTTGTACGAGCAGTACTTC.

In its sample, this clonotype was seen many times. Here the CDR3 reads CASSPRGDSNQPQHF. As DNA, the CDR3 is TGTGCCAGCAGCCCACGAGGGGATAGCAATCAGCCCCAGCATTTT. The rearrangement uses TRBV6-1 and TRBJ1-5; D is perhaps TRBD1 (5 bases). CDR1 and CDR2 (germline): MNHNS, SASEGT. This CDR3 has 15 amino acids. Trimming cost V 6 bases and J 0 bases, with 12 bases left between them.

In its sample, this clonotype was seen many times. The chain carries TRBV5-6 and TRBJ1-2; a weak D match, TRBD1 (5 bases). CDR1 and CDR2 (germline): SGHDT, YYEEEE. The V and J ends lost 3 bases and 8 bases respectively, with 17 bases between them. This CDR3 contains 14 residues. The CDR3 DNA sequence: TGTGCCAGCAGCTGGGGTTGGAGGGGCGTAGGCTACACCTTC. This sequence encodes CASSWGWRGVGYTF.

This clonotype showed up many times. This chain connects TRBV5-1 to TRBJ1-3, with D uncertain. The CDR3 sequence is 16 residues long. Germline assignment: CDR1 SGHRS and CDR2 YFSETQ. Trimming shortened V by 4 bases and J by 0 bases, and 14 bases separated the two germline ends. The CDR3, as DNA: TGCGCCAGCAGCCACGCTCGGAGGGTCTCTGGAAACACCATATATTTT. Encoded protein: CASSHARRVSGNTIYF.

This clonotype was detected many times. The chain employs TRBV29-1 and TRBJ2-1; D is ambiguous. The germline CDR1 and CDR2 sequences are SQVTM and ANQGSEA. V lost 3 bases and J 8 bases, leaving 17 bases between the germline ends. The length of the CDR3 is 14 residues. Here the CDR3 DNA reads TGCAGCGTTGACTCGGGTGAGCTGCGAGATGAGCAGTTCTTC. Amino acid sequence: CSVDSGELRDEQFF.

The sample holds many counts of this clonotype. The chain uses TRBV5-1 and TRBJ2-7; 13 nucleotides agree with TRBD2. V shed 4 bases and J 0 bases; nucleotides not matched to a gene: 10. The CDR3 contains 18 residues. Germline CDR1 reads SGHRS; CDR2 reads YFSETQ. The CDR3 is CASSPRTSGSLPSYEQYF. CDR3 bases: TGCGCCAGCAGCCCCCGGACTAGCGGGAGCCTCCCCTCCTACGAGCAGTACTTC.

The rearrangement joins TRBV20-1 to TRBJ2-7, with D unresolved. V was shortened by 3 bases and J by 4 bases, with 7 bases between the two germline ends. CDR1 is DFQATT, CDR2 SNEGSKA, per germline (reference sequence). This CDR3 comprises 11 residues. Here the CDR3 reads CSASLKYEQYF. The CDR3 DNA follows: TGCAGTGCTAGTCTAAAATACGAGCAGTACTTC.

This clonotype occurred many times. V usage is TRBV6-1 and J usage is TRBJ2-3; the match to TRBD2 covers 8 bases. Trimming took 4 bases from V and 1 from J; bases not matched to a gene: 1. This CDR3 is built from 14 residues. Germline loops: CDR1 MNHNS, CDR2 SASEGT. CDR3 nucleotide sequence: TGTGCCAGCAGTGGGCGGGGGGGCACAGATACGCAGTATTTT. Translation: CASSGRGGTDTQYF.

This clonotype was picked up many times. The V call is TRBV29-1, the J call TRBJ1-4, with D maybe TRBD1 (6 bases). The V gene lost 3 bases and the J gene lost 8 bases, with 10 bases spanning the gap. Germline lookup yields CDR1 SQVTM and CDR2 ANQGSEA. This CDR3 is 12 amino acids long. CDR3: CSVDLGGEKLFF. Here the CDR3 DNA reads TGCAGCGTTGATTTGGGGGGCGAAAAACTGTTTTTT.

This clonotype has more than one count but fewer than ten. CDR3 protein: CASSLFWETQYF. CDR3 nucleotide sequence: TGTGCCAGCAGCCTGTTCTGGGAGACCCAGTACTTC. The rearrangement uses TRBV7-8 and TRBJ2-5, with unresolved D. Germline V gene data show CDR1 as SGHVS and CDR2 as FQNEAQ. The germline V and J ends were trimmed by 5 bases and 5 bases, with 9 bases remaining between them. The CDR3 is made up of 12 amino acids.

This clonotype was detected many times. The J gene is TRBJ1-2, the V gene TRBV28; TRBD1 is a possible D gene (6 bases). Trimming left V 3 bases short and J 7 bases short, with 12 bases between. Germline V CDR1 and CDR2: MDHEN, SYDVKM. This CDR3 has 13 residues. CDR3 amino acids: CASSFQGKGGYTF. The CDR3, as DNA: TGTGCCAGCAGTTTTCAGGGGAAGGGTGGCTACACCTTC.

Ten or more counts support this clonotype. The chain carries TRBV7-9 and TRBJ1-4; D is perhaps TRBD1 (6 bases). The V end lost 3 bases, the J end lost 0 bases, and 11 bases lay between the germline ends. The germline V gene has CDR1 SEHNR and CDR2 FQNEAQ (reference sequence). The length of the CDR3 is 16 residues. CDR3 region: CASSLGGQTTNEKLFF. The CDR3 DNA follows: TGTGCCAGCAGCTTGGGGGGGCAGACAACTAATGAAAAACTGTTTTTT.